This TCR beta chain was sequenced in a study of cytomegalovirus exposure and HLA in healthy donors. Turning to this clone: No antigen is known for it.

Study-wide results and caveats: In a later analysis, several top co-occurrence clusters appeared linked to parvovirus B19, influenza, CMV and Epstein-Barr virus. A likely sequencing artifact accounted for one observed cluster of highly shared sequence variants.

Primers for the PCR totalled 60 Vbeta and 13 Jbeta. The protocol was immunoSEQ multiplex PCR, while the TCRdb copy is restricted to in-frame clones and leaves out a portion. This sample yields 80,000 to 95,000 clones, of which 86% are seen a single time; approximately 9.2% belongs to the top ten. There are 21 residues in the CDR3. Losses at the gene ends were 2 bases for V and 3 bases for J; bases not matched to a gene: 22. Germline V CDR1 and CDR2: SGHDN, FVKESK. This chain connects TRBV14 to TRBJ2-3, with 8 bases lining up with TRBD2. The clonotype comes from a young man in good health and CMV-seropositive. The specimen sequenced was PBMCs. The CDR3 DNA sequence: TGTGCCAGCAGCCAAACCTCCTGGCGGGGTATGAGCGGGAGAGGGACAGATACGCAGTATTTT. Translation: CASSQTSWRGMSGRGTDTQYF. The whole variable domain, remainder taken from reference TRBV14 and TRBJ2-3, is EAGVTQFPSHSVIEKGQTVTLRCDPISGHDNLYWYRRVMGKEIKFLLHFVKESKQDESGMPNNRFLAERTGGTYSTLKVQPAELEDSGVYFCASSQTSWRGMSGRGTDTQYFGPGTRLTVL.